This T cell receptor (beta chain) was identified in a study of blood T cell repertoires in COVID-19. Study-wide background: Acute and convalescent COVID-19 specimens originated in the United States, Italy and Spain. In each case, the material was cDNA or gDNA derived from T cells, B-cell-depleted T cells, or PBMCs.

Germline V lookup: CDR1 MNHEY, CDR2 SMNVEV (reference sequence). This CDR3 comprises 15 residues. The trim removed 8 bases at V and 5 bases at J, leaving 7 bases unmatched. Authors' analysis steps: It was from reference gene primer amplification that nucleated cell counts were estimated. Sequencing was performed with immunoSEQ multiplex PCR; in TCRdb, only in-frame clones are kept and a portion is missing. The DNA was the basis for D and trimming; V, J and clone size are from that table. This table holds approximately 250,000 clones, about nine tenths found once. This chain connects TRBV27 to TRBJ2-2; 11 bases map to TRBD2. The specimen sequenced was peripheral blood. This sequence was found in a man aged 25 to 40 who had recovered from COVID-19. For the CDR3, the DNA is TGTGCCAGCTGGGGACTAGCGGACATTACCGGGGAGCTGTTTTTT. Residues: CASWGLADITGELFF.